A single sample is the source of the 32 T cell receptor beta chains below, sequenced in a study of control samples from healthy donors and cancer patients. Generated by immunoSEQ multiplex PCR, the TCRdb table keeps only in-frame clones and is missing some. The sample includes 150,000 to 200,000 clones, about 90% of them seen just once. What was sequenced was blood. These receptors came from a woman aged 30 to 39 in good health.

This rearrangement joins TRBV28 to TRBJ1-1, with D perhaps matching TRBD1 (5 bases). CDR1 and CDR2 from the germline V gene are MDHEN and SYDVKM. The CDR3 runs 13 residues. Trimming shortened V by 2 bases and J by 6 bases, and 10 bases separated the two germline ends. The CDR3 reads CASSLVLGAEAFF. Written as DNA, the CDR3 is TGTGCCAGCAGTTTAGTTCTGGGGGCTGAAGCTTTCTTT.

The V call is TRBV5-8, the J call TRBJ2-1, with D perhaps matching TRBD2 (6 bases). Germline V CDR1 and CDR2: SGHTS, YDEGEE. The V gene lost 4 bases and the J gene lost 7 bases, with 18 bases spanning the gap. This CDR3 has 15 residues. CDR3 amino acids: CASSQQRVPVNEQFF. The CDR3 bases are TGTGCCAGCAGCCAACAGCGGGTCCCGGTAAATGAGCAGTTCTTC.

This clone has only one observation. The gene calls are TRBV24-1 and TRBJ2-2; possibly TRBD1 for D (6 bases). This CDR3 contains 16 residues. Germline CDR1 is KGHDR and CDR2 is SFDVKD. V lost 4 bases and J 1 base, leaving 12 bases between the germline ends. The CDR3 loop is CATSEWGRGNTGELFF. The CDR3 DNA reads TGTGCCACCAGTGAATGGGGGCGCGGGAACACCGGGGAGCTGTTTTTT.

The genes are TRBV7-8 and TRBJ2-2; D is perhaps TRBD2 (5 bases). From germline, CDR1 is SGHVS and CDR2 FQNEAQ. The CDR3 consists of 16 residues. Trimming took off 1 base at V and 6 bases at J, with 15 bases between the two ends. The CDR3 nucleotides are TGTGCCAGCAGCTTAGTAGGAACAGCGGCCGCCGGGGAGCTGTTTTTT. It codes for CASSLVGTAAAGELFF.

This sequence joins TRBV7-2 and TRBJ2-7, with D hard to call. The V and J ends lost 5 bases and 2 bases respectively, with 10 bases between them. Germline CDR1 is SGHTA and CDR2 is FQGNSA. The CDR3 contains 13 residues. For the CDR3, the DNA is TGTGCCAGCAGCCCCTTAGATCCCTACGAGCAGTACTTC. This gives the protein CASSPLDPYEQYF.

This chain joins TRBV28 and TRBJ2-2, with a tentative D call TRBD1 (7 bases). Germline-derived CDR1 and CDR2 are MDHEN and SYDVKM. V was trimmed by 1 base and J by 6 bases, leaving 12 bases between them. This CDR3 is built from 15 residues. The CDR3 spells CASSLLGRGAGELFF. In DNA, the CDR3 is TGTGCCAGCAGTTTATTAGGCAGGGGGGCCGGGGAGCTGTTTTTT. The complete variable domain, with remaining parts taken from reference TRBV28 and TRBJ2-2, reads DVKVTQSSRYLVKRTGEKVFLECVQDMDHENMFWYRQDPGLGLRLIYFSYDVKMKEKGDIPEGYSVSREKKERFSLILESASTNQTSMYLCASSLLGRGAGELFFGEGSRLTVL.

In its sample, this clone was seen once. This chain connects TRBV9 to TRBJ2-7, with 9 positions matching TRBD2. The length of the CDR3 is 15 residues. J gave up 5 bases and V 0 bases, and 6 bases lay outside the gene matches. Germline assignment: CDR1 SGDLS and CDR2 YYNGEE. CDR3: CASSVAGTSFDEQYF. In DNA form, the CDR3 reads TGTGCCAGCAGCGTAGCCGGGACTAGCTTCGACGAGCAGTACTTC.

This chain uses TRBV6-5 with TRBJ2-5; 8 bases are shared with TRBD1. Per the germline V gene, CDR1 is MNHEY and CDR2 is SVGAGI. The CDR3 has 14 amino acids. Trimming took 0 bases from V and 3 from J; bases not matched to a gene: 0. The DNA for the CDR3 is TGTGCCAGCAGTTACTCGACAGGGGAAGAGACCCAGTACTTC. Its protein is CASSYSTGEETQYF.

The chain carries TRBV7-9 and TRBJ2-1; 9 bases fit TRBD1. This CDR3 region has 16 residues. V lost 3 bases to trimming and J lost 7 bases; unmatched junction nucleotides: 10. CDR1 is SEHNR and CDR2 is FQNEAQ in the germline V gene (reference sequence). CDR3 coding DNA: TGTGCCAGCAGCTTGGTGAACAGGGGGCGCCTGAATGAGCAGTTCTTC. This gives the protein CASSLVNRGRLNEQFF.

The V call is TRBV19, the J call TRBJ1-2, with D possibly matching TRBD1 (5 bases). The CDR3 contains 14 residues. V lost 6 bases and J lost 2, with 13 bases in between. Germline V CDR1 and CDR2: LNHDA, SQIVND (reference sequence). As DNA, the CDR3 is TGTGCCAGTAGAACGGCCCCAGGGAACTATGGCTACACCTTC. Translated, it gives CASRTAPGNYGYTF. Together with reference TRBV19 and TRBJ1-2, the CDR3 gives the full variable domain: DGGITQSPKYLFRKEGQNVTLSCEQNLNHDAMYWYRQDPGQGLRLIYYSQIVNDFQKGDIAEGYSVSREKKESFPLTVTSAQKNPTAFYLCASRTAPGNYGYTFGSGTRLTVV.

This clone has just one count. The chain joins TRBV27 to TRBJ1-1; D is unresolved. CDR3 length equals 13 residues. From germline, CDR1 is MNHEY and CDR2 SMNVEV (reference sequence). V lost 7 bases and J 2 bases, leaving 11 bases between the germline ends. This CDR3 reads CASTGSLNTEAFF. The DNA for the CDR3 is TGTGCCAGCACGGGCAGCTTAAACACTGAAGCTTTCTTT.

The rearrangement joins TRBV2 to TRBJ1-1; TRBD1 agrees at 7 bases. The CDR3 is 14 residues long. Trimming cost V 6 bases and J 0 bases; bases outside gene matches: 4. Germline V gene lookup returns CDR1 SNHLY and CDR2 FYNNEI. The CDR3 loop reads CASRADRLNTEAFF. CDR3 DNA sequence: TGTGCCAGCAGGGCGGACAGGCTGAACACTGAAGCTTTCTTT.

The gene calls are TRBV6-6 and TRBJ1-4; D is possibly TRBD1 (5 bases). The CDR3 extends over 14 amino acids. In germline, CDR1 is MNHNY, CDR2 SVGAGI (reference sequence). V lost 3 bases and J 4 bases, leaving 9 bases between the germline ends. The CDR3 bases are TGTGCCAGCAGTTATGGGGGGGTTAATGAAAAACTGTTTTTT. Translation gives CASSYGGVNEKLFF.

The chain employs TRBV5-1 and TRBJ2-3; D may be TRBD2 (6 bases). The germline CDR1 and CDR2 sequences are SGHRS and YFSETQ. Trimming removed 0 bases at V and 1 base at J, with 12 bases between. This CDR3 has 16 residues. This CDR3 reads CASSLAGRDGTDTQYF. CDR3 DNA: TGCGCCAGCAGCTTGGCCGGGCGGGACGGCACAGATACGCAGTATTTT. Together with reference TRBV5-1 and TRBJ2-3, the CDR3 gives the full variable domain: KAGVTQTPRYLIKTRGQQVTLSCSPISGHRSVSWYQQTPGQGLQFLFEYFSETQRNKGNFPGRFSGRQFSNSRSEMNVSTLELGDSALYLCASSLAGRDGTDTQYFGPGTRLTVL.

This clone was detected once. The rearrangement uses TRBV4-3 and TRBJ1-2; D gene unclear. The CDR3 spans 14 residues. Per germline, CDR1 LGHNA and CDR2 YSLEER. V lost 1 base and J lost 4, with 10 bases in between. The CDR3 nucleotides are TGCGCCAGCAGCCAAGTGGGCAGAGTCTATGGCTACACCTTC. Translation gives CASSQVGRVYGYTF.

The V and J genes are TRBV9 and TRBJ1-2; a weak D match, TRBD1 (5 bases). The V gene lost 7 bases and the J gene lost 8 bases, with 12 bases spanning the gap. There are 11 residues in the CDR3. Germline V gene data show CDR1 as SGDLS and CDR2 as YYNGEE. The CDR3 reads CASGRGDGYTF. Here the CDR3 DNA reads TGTGCCAGCGGACGGGGGGACGGCTACACCTTC.

The gene calls are TRBV6-4 and TRBJ2-1, with 10 bases identical to TRBD2. The germline gives CDR1 MRHNA, CDR2 SNTAGT. The CDR3 has 14 amino acids. V lost 4 bases to trimming and J lost 9 bases; unmatched junction nucleotides: 6. Written as DNA, the CDR3 is TGTGCCAGCAGTGTGTCTAGCGGGAGCTTTGAGCAGTTCTTC. Protein: CASSVSSGSFEQFF.

The J gene is TRBJ2-7, the V gene TRBV7-3; TRBD2 is a possible D gene (6 bases). Trimming took off 5 bases at V and 0 bases at J, with 14 bases between the two ends. This CDR3 has 15 amino acids. Germline V CDR1 and CDR2: SGHTA, FQGTGA. The CDR3 spells CASSVSSDLSYEQYF. The CDR3 DNA reads as TGTGCCAGCAGCGTGTCTAGCGACCTCTCCTACGAGCAGTACTTC.

Concerning this clone: Other nucleotide sequences from this sample produce the same CDR3. V and J are TRBV6-2 or TRBV6-3 and TRBJ2-7; D is unclear. The CDR3 totals 13 residues. Germline V CDR1 and CDR2: MNHEY, SVGEGT. V lost 6 bases and J lost 0, with 9 bases in between. CDR3 amino acids: CASSRGNSYEQYF. DNA of the CDR3: TGTGCCAGCAGCCGCGGTAACTCCTACGAGCAGTACTTC.

V gene TRBV28 combines with J gene TRBJ1-5; D is uncertain. V lost 2 bases and J lost 7, with 6 bases in between. Germline CDR1 and CDR2: MDHEN and SYDVKM. The CDR3 sequence is 12 residues long. The CDR3 here is CASSLPAQPQHF. Here the CDR3 DNA reads TGTGCCAGCAGTTTACCCGCCCAGCCCCAGCATTTT.

J is TRBJ2-3 and V is TRBV25-1; perhaps TRBD2 as D (6 bases). The V end lost 4 bases, the J end lost 0 bases, and 11 bases lay between the germline ends. The CDR3 covers 15 residues. CDR1 is MGHDK, CDR2 SYGVNS, per germline. The CDR3 DNA reads as TGTGCCAGCAGTGTCGGCGGGATTAGCACAGATACGCAGTATTTT. Its translation: CASSVGGISTDTQYF.

The rearrangement joins TRBV2 to TRBJ2-3; D remains ambiguous. The CDR3 has 12 amino acids. V lost 6 bases and J 3 bases, leaving 7 bases between the germline ends. Germline V gene sequence: CDR1 SNHLY, CDR2 FYNNEI. The CDR3: CASRGRTDTQYF. Here the CDR3 DNA reads TGTGCCAGCAGGGGAAGGACAGATACGCAGTATTTT.

This clone was seen more than once but under ten times. The junction departs from germline at one end; a sequencing error may be responsible. The chain combines TRBV11-3 with TRBJ1-6; D unresolved. This CDR3 region has 13 residues. Germline V gene sequence: CDR1 SGHNT, CDR2 YENEEA. The CDR3 here is CASSVEENSPLHF. The CDR3 bases are TGTGCCAGCAGCGTAGAGGAAAATTCACCCCTCCACTTT.

This chain joins TRBV19 and TRBJ1-2; D unresolved. Germline-derived CDR1 and CDR2 are LNHDA and SQIVND (reference sequence). CDR3 length: 12 residues. Trimming pared 7 bases from V and 5 bases from J, leaving 11 bases between. CDR3 DNA sequence: TGTGCCAGTACCATCGGAGGGTATGGCTACACCTTC. Its translation: CASTIGGYGYTF.

The chain is built from TRBV9 and TRBJ2-1; TRBD2 might be the D (5 bases). Germline V gene data show CDR1 as SGDLS and CDR2 as YYNGEE. Trimming left V 5 bases short and J 9 bases short, with 12 bases between. The CDR3 consists of 12 residues. As DNA, the CDR3 is TGTGCCAGCAGTCCTACCGGAGGTGAGCAGTTCTTC. Protein sequence: CASSPTGGEQFF.

The J gene is TRBJ2-7, the V gene TRBV3-1 (or the pseudogene TRBV3-2), with a possible D match to TRBD1 (5 bases). V dropped 0 bases and J dropped 4 bases, with 10 bases sitting between them. Germline loops: CDR1 LGHDT, CDR2 YNNKEL (reference sequence). The CDR3 has 14 residues. CDR3 sequence reads: CASSQDRVGYEQYF. The CDR3 nucleotides are TGTGCCAGCAGCCAAGACAGGGTTGGGTACGAGCAGTACTTC.

V is TRBV5-1 and J is TRBJ1-1; TRBD1 matches at 7 bases. Germline V lookup: CDR1 SGHRS, CDR2 YFSETQ. With 2 bases clipped from V and 1 base from J, the junction kept 2 bases outside the gene matches. CDR3 size: 14 residues. CDR3 sequence: CASSFSGGNTEAFF. CDR3 DNA sequence: TGCGCCAGCAGCTTTTCAGGGGGGAACACTGAAGCTTTCTTT.

The chain combines TRBV28 with TRBJ1-1, with a tentative D call TRBD1 (5 bases). V gave up 5 bases and J gave up 1 base, with 14 bases separating them. Per the germline V gene, CDR1 is MDHEN and CDR2 is SYDVKM. The CDR3 sequence is 15 residues long. CDR3 sequence reads: CASSPRGGRNTEAFF. DNA for the CDR3: TGTGCCAGCAGTCCCCGGGGGGGGAGGAACACTGAAGCTTTCTTT.

V gene TRBV5-5 combines with J gene TRBJ2-7; D is unresolved. Germline CDR1 and CDR2: SGHKS and YYEKEE (reference sequence). V was clipped by 0 bases and J by 6 bases, with 13 bases between them. The CDR3 has 14 residues. The CDR3 sequence is CASSLVAPAAEQYF. The CDR3 DNA reads as TGTGCCAGCAGCTTGGTTGCGCCCGCAGCCGAGCAGTACTTC. Complete variable domain (other parts from reference TRBV5-5 and TRBJ2-7): DAGVTQSPTHLIKTRGQQVTLRCSPISGHKSVSWYQQVLGQGPQFIFQYYEKEERGRGNFPDRFSARQFPNYSSELNVNALLLGDSALYLCASSLVAPAAEQYFGPGTRLTVT.

This rearrangement joins TRBV9 to TRBJ1-2; possibly TRBD1 for D (6 bases). This CDR3 has 15 amino acids. V shed 4 bases and J shed 6 bases, with 19 bases lying between them. Germline CDR1 is SGDLS and CDR2 is YYNGEE. CDR3 residues: CASSRSGGGADGYTF. The CDR3 nucleotides read TGTGCCAGCAGCAGATCAGGAGGGGGGGCTGATGGCTACACCTTC.

The genes are TRBV28 and TRBJ1-6; 9 bases match TRBD1. This CDR3 contains 13 residues. From germline, CDR1 is MDHEN and CDR2 SYDVKM. Trimming at V came to 7 bases and at J to 8 bases, leaving 3 bases not matched to a gene. The CDR3 sequence: CASKGQGDSPLHF. The CDR3 DNA reads TGTGCCAGCAAGGGACAGGGAGATTCACCCCTCCACTTT.

The genes are TRBV19 and TRBJ2-1; TRBD2 matches at 7 bases. The CDR3 runs to 13 residues. Trimming removed 5 bases from V and 7 bases from J; junction bases left unmatched: 5. Germline V gene data show CDR1 as LNHDA and CDR2 as SQIVND (reference sequence). The CDR3 here is CASSGGSLNEQFF. The CDR3 DNA reads as TGTGCCAGTAGTGGCGGGAGTTTAAATGAGCAGTTCTTC.